These 29 T cell receptor beta chains share one sample of origin, sequenced in a study of early T cells in non-severe SARS-CoV-2 infection. TCRdb re-derived calls from the 5' RACE reads in MiXCR, one entry per CDR3 protein. Among about 100,000 distinct CDR3 sequences listed, roughly 13% were seen once. Sequenced input: whole blood. Every receptor here comes from an adult who was a healthcare worker with PCR-confirmed SARS-CoV-2 infection or an uninfected control (not recorded which).

This clonotype showed up just a few times. This chain uses TRBV19 with TRBJ2-2, with 9 bases fitting TRBD1. The CDR3 has 15 amino acids. Germline CDR1 is LNHDA and CDR2 is SQIVND (reference sequence). Trimming removed 3 bases from V and 6 bases from J; junction bases left unmatched: 5. The CDR3 DNA is TGTGCCAGTAGTATGGTACAGGGGGCTCCCGGGGAGCTGTTTTTT. This translates into CASSMVQGAPGELFF.

V usage is TRBV21-1 and J usage is TRBJ1-4; the tabulated D call, TRBD1, remains unverified against the DNA. TRBV21-1 is classified as a pseudogene. The CDR3 runs to 16 residues. The CDR3 region has the DNA TGTGCCAGCAGCAGGGACCGGGACAGGTATAATGAAAAACTGTTTTTT. Protein sequence: CASSRDRDRYNEKLFF.

The rearrangement links TRBV28 to TRBJ2-7; a possible D gene is TRBD2 (5 bases). This CDR3 comprises 14 residues. Per the germline V gene, CDR1 is MDHEN and CDR2 is SYDVKM. Trimming removed 5 bases at V and 2 bases at J, with 13 bases between. As DNA, the CDR3 is TGTGCCAGCAGTGCGGGTGGGGTTACCTACGAGCAGTACTTC. This codes for CASSAGGVTYEQYF.

This clonotype was seen ten or more times. The rearrangement joins TRBV18 to TRBJ1-1; no definite D call. The CDR3 consists of 14 residues. Germline V gives CDR1 KGHSH, CDR2 LQKENI. Trimming took 3 bases from V and 4 from J, leaving 12 bases between them. CDR3 bases: TGTGCCAGCTCACCTAATTCGAGGGTCACTGAAGCTTTCTTT. This translates into CASSPNSRVTEAFF.

The chain couples TRBV2 to TRBJ2-1; TRBD2 might be the D (7 bases). In germline, CDR1 is SNHLY, CDR2 FYNNEI. Trimming stripped 6 bases from V and 8 bases from J, with 17 bases between. The length of the CDR3 is 14 residues. CDR3 nucleotides: TGTGCCAGCAGAGGAGGGGGGGCCCGCGATGAGCAGTTCTTC. Amino acid sequence: CASRGGGARDEQFF. Supplemented by reference TRBV2 and TRBJ2-1, the full variable domain reads EPEVTQTPSHQVTQMGQEVILRCVPISNHLYFYWYRQILGQKVEFLVSFYNNEISEKSEIFDDQFSVERPDGSNFTLKIRSTKLEDSAMYFCASRGGGARDEQFFGPGTRLTVL.

This clonotype was seen at least ten times. This chain uses TRBV12-3 or TRBV12-4 with TRBJ1-1; TRBD1 might be the D (5 bases). CDR3 length equals 14 residues. V lost 6 bases and J 0 bases, leaving 11 bases between the germline ends. CDR3 sequence (DNA): TGTGCCAGCAGAACCGGGGGAATGAACACTGAAGCTTTCTTT. It is translated as CASRTGGMNTEAFF.

The chain recombines TRBV11-2 with TRBJ1-1; D ambiguous. Germline V CDR1 and CDR2: SGHAT, FQNNGV. V was shortened by 2 bases and J by 0 bases, with 10 bases between the two germline ends. The CDR3 has 15 residues. CDR3 sequence: CASSLRTGLNTEAFF. For the CDR3, the DNA is TGTGCCAGCAGCTTACGGACCGGGCTGAACACTGAAGCTTTCTTT.

This clonotype was seen only a few times. This CDR3 is CASSQAREAFF. The CDR3 DNA is TGTGCCAGCAGCCAAGCGCGTGAAGCTTTCTTT. V is TRBV16 and J is TRBJ1-1; D remains unclear. Per the germline V gene, CDR1 is KGHSY and CDR2 is FQNENV. The CDR3 covers 11 residues. Trimming removed 2 bases at V and 7 bases at J, with 5 bases between. The complete variable domain, with remaining parts taken from reference TRBV16 and TRBJ1-1, reads GEEVAQTPKHLVRGEGQKAKLYCAPIKGHSYVFWYQQVLKNEFKFLISFQNENVFDETGMPKERFSAKCLPNSPCSLEIQATKLEDSAVYFCASSQAREAFFGQGTRLTVV.

This clonotype was observed a few times. The rearrangement uses TRBV11-2 and TRBJ2-7, with D perhaps being TRBD1 or TRBD2 (6 bases each). CDR1 and CDR2 (germline): SGHAT, FQNNGV. This CDR3 spans 17 amino acids. V shed 7 bases and J shed 4 bases, with 26 bases lying between them. The CDR3 loop reads CASTPLEERGVLYEQYF. The CDR3 DNA follows: TGTGCCAGCACCCCTCTTGAGGAAAGGGGGGTTCTTTACGAGCAGTACTTC.

The rearrangement joins TRBV20-1 to TRBJ1-2, with 12 nucleotides matching TRBD1. Per germline, CDR1 DFQATT and CDR2 SNEGSKA (reference sequence). V was clipped by 1 base and J by 7 bases; unmatched bases: 4. The CDR3 sequence is 14 residues long. The CDR3 sequence is CSARAGTGGSGYTF. In nucleotides, the CDR3 is TGCAGTGCTAGAGCCGGGACAGGGGGCTCTGGCTACACCTTC.

This clonotype was recorded many times. The chain employs TRBV12-3 or TRBV12-4 and TRBJ1-1; 10 positions agree with TRBD1. The CDR3 consists of 17 residues. The V segment lost 3 bases and the J segment 2 bases; nucleotides outside the gene matches: 9. CDR3 sequence (DNA): TGTGCCAGCAGTTTCAAACCCGGGACAGGGGTAAACACTGAAGCTTTCTTT. Amino acid sequence: CASSFKPGTGVNTEAFF.

The gene calls are TRBV5-1 and TRBJ1-1; a weak D match, TRBD1 (6 bases). Germline V gene data show CDR1 as SGHRS and CDR2 as YFSETQ. Trimming left V 3 bases short and J 1 base short, with 10 bases between. The CDR3 has 14 residues. CDR3 protein: CASSSRTANTEAFF. As DNA, the CDR3 is TGCGCCAGCAGCTCCCGGACAGCGAACACTGAAGCTTTCTTT.

The gene calls are TRBV7-2 and TRBJ2-7, with a weak D call TRBD2 (5 bases). Trimming removed 1 base at V and 6 bases at J, with 10 bases between. Germline values: CDR1 SGHTA, CDR2 FQGNSA. The CDR3 consists of 13 residues. The CDR3 is CASSLGTGIEQYF. The CDR3, as DNA: TGTGCCAGCAGCTTAGGTACGGGAATCGAGCAGTACTTC.

This clonotype has at least ten counts. V usage is TRBV2 and J usage is TRBJ2-7; possible D gene TRBD1, 5 bases. This CDR3 has 13 residues. Germline loops: CDR1 SNHLY, CDR2 FYNNEI. The V and J ends lost 4 bases and 0 bases respectively, with 7 bases between them. Here the CDR3 reads CASSVGDSYEQYF. The DNA for the CDR3 is TGTGCCAGCAGTGTAGGGGACTCCTACGAGCAGTACTTC.

The chain joins TRBV7-2 to TRBJ1-2; D uncertain. Germline V CDR1 and CDR2: SGHTA, FQGNSA. V lost 5 bases to trimming and J lost 0 bases, with 10 bases between them. This CDR3 is built from 14 residues. CDR3 amino acids: CASSPGKANYGYTF. The CDR3, as DNA: TGTGCCAGCAGCCCTGGCAAAGCTAACTATGGCTACACCTTC.

This clonotype was found a few times. The V call is TRBV28, the J call TRBJ1-5; D is possibly TRBD1 (6 bases). From germline, CDR1 is MDHEN and CDR2 SYDVKM. The CDR3 is made up of 15 amino acids. V lost 3 bases and J 6 bases, leaving 15 bases between the germline ends. DNA for the CDR3: TGTGCCAGCAGTTTGTTCGGGGGCGCGAGTCAGCCCCAGCATTTT. This codes for CASSLFGGASQPQHF.

This clonotype appeared many times. V gene TRBV7-9 combines with J gene TRBJ2-1, with a weak D call TRBD2 (5 bases). The ends were cut back, 0 bases at V and 5 bases at J, with 11 bases in the middle. The CDR3 is 15 amino acids. Germline-derived CDR1 and CDR2 are SEHNR and FQNEAQ (reference sequence). The chain's CDR3 is CASSLAGVRDNEQFF. Here the CDR3 DNA reads TGTGCCAGCAGCTTAGCGGGAGTCCGGGACAATGAGCAGTTCTTC.

This clonotype was seen ten or more times. The rearrangement links TRBV20-1 to TRBJ2-3, with a weak D call TRBD2 (5 bases). Per germline, CDR1 DFQATT and CDR2 SNEGSKA (reference sequence). V lost 6 bases to trimming and J lost 4 bases, with 20 bases between them. This CDR3 is 15 amino acids long. CDR3 nucleotides: TGCAGTGCCCTAGAGGGCCAGTTGAAGTCAGATACGCAGTATTTT. It is translated as CSALEGQLKSDTQYF.

Points on this clonotype: The conserved final phenylalanine or tryptophan is absent from the CDR3, which likely points to a read error. The chain carries TRBV4-1 and TRBJ1-1; TRBD1 is a possible D gene (5 bases). Germline V gene data show CDR1 as MGHRA and CDR2 as YSYEKL. The ends were cut back, 6 bases at V and 4 bases at J, with 21 bases in the middle. CDR3 length: 16 amino acids. Here the CDR3 reads CASSQRSQVLGTEAFL. CDR3 DNA: TGCGCCAGCAGTCAGAGATCACAGGTTTTGGGCACTGAAGCTTTCTTA.

This chain uses TRBV19 with TRBJ1-5, with D possibly TRBD1 on 6 matching bases. The V end lost 6 bases, the J end lost 5 bases, and 14 bases lay between the germline ends. This CDR3 spans 14 amino acids. Germline V CDR1 and CDR2: LNHDA, SQIVND (reference sequence). The CDR3 loop reads CASRFTGLDQPQHF. The CDR3 DNA is TGTGCCAGTAGATTTACAGGGCTAGATCAGCCCCAGCATTTT.

The gene calls are TRBV21-1 and TRBJ2-7; TRBD1 is the table's D call and was not checked against the DNA. TRBV21-1 is deemed a pseudogene. The CDR3 totals 16 residues. The CDR3 spells CASSAQRGGGDYEQYF. Here the CDR3 DNA reads TGTGCCAGCAGCGCTCAGAGGGGGGGCGGAGACTACGAGCAGTACTTC.

This clonotype was found once. V and J are TRBV2 and TRBJ1-2; TRBD1 agrees at 8 bases. The CDR3 is made up of 18 amino acids. Germline V lookup: CDR1 SNHLY, CDR2 FYNNEI. With 6 bases clipped from V and 4 bases from J, the junction kept 19 bases outside the gene matches. CDR3 loop: CASRDPGRDRSSIYGYTF. The DNA of the CDR3 is TGTGCCAGCAGAGACCCCGGCCGGGACAGGTCCTCTATCTATGGCTACACCTTC.

Comment on this clonotype: A much larger clone lies a single base off, so this may be a read error. V usage is TRBV11-1 and J usage is TRBJ2-1, with D tentatively TRBD1 or TRBD2 (5 bases each). Germline V gene sequence: CDR1 SGHAT, CDR2 FQDESV (reference sequence). The CDR3 contains 14 residues. The CDR3 protein is CAGSSARGRNEQFF. Written as DNA, the CDR3 is TGTGCCGGCAGCTCTGCTAGGGGACGCAATGAGCAGTTCTTC. The full variable domain, completed using reference TRBV11-1 and TRBJ2-1, is EAEVAQSPRYKITEKSQAVAFWCDPISGHATLYWYRQILGQGPELLVQFQDESVVDDSQLPKDRFSAERLKGVDSTLKIQPAELGDSAMYLCAGSSARGRNEQFFGPGTRLTVL.

The table lists this clonotype with a few counts. The rearrangement joins TRBV7-3 to TRBJ1-1, with no clear D. The V end was cut by 5 bases, the J end by 4 bases, with 17 bases between. The length of the CDR3 is 15 residues. Germline V gene sequence: CDR1 SGHTA, CDR2 FQGTGA. CDR3 residues: CASSQWGASATEAFF. CDR3 coding DNA: TGTGCCAGCAGCCAGTGGGGTGCCTCAGCCACTGAAGCTTTCTTT.

The J gene is TRBJ2-7, the V gene TRBV12-3 or TRBV12-4, with TRBD1 identical over 7 bases. This CDR3 spans 15 amino acids. V lost 6 bases to trimming and J lost 0 bases; unmatched junction nucleotides: 8. The CDR3 DNA is TGTGCCAGCAGCACACTCAGGGGGAGCTCCTACGAGCAGTACTTC. Translation: CASSTLRGSSYEQYF.

This sequence joins TRBV28 and TRBJ2-7, with unresolved D. The ends were cut back, 3 bases at V and 4 bases at J, with 7 bases in the middle. CDR1 and CDR2 (germline): MDHEN, SYDVKM. CDR3 length: 12 residues. In DNA form, the CDR3 reads TGTGCCAGCAGTTTGAAACTATACGAGCAGTACTTC. Its translation is CASSLKLYEQYF.

This clonotype was observed a few times. The chain combines TRBV28 with TRBJ2-6, with TRBD1 identical over 9 bases. The CDR3 is 18 residues long. The germline V gene has CDR1 MDHEN and CDR2 SYDVKM. V lost 4 bases to trimming and J lost 4 bases; unmatched junction nucleotides: 11. Here the CDR3 reads CASSSLPGQGSGANVLTF. DNA for the CDR3: TGTGCCAGCAGTTCTCTCCCGGGACAGGGTTCCGGGGCCAACGTCCTGACTTTC. The whole variable domain, filled in from reference TRBV28 and TRBJ2-6, reads DVKVTQSSRYLVKRTGEKVFLECVQDMDHENMFWYRQDPGLGLRLIYFSYDVKMKEKGDIPEGYSVSREKKERFSLILESASTNQTSMYLCASSSLPGQGSGANVLTFGAGSRLTVL.

This clonotype was counted ten times or more. CDR3: CSASPGQINSPLHF. The CDR3 bases are TGCAGTGCTAGCCCGGGACAGATCAATTCACCCCTCCACTTT. This chain joins TRBV20-1 and TRBJ1-6; 7 bases agree with TRBD1. V shed 3 bases and J 7 bases; nucleotides not matched to a gene: 6. The CDR3 is 14 amino acids. Germline CDR1 is DFQATT and CDR2 is SNEGSKA (reference sequence).

Only a few counts were recorded for this clonotype. This chain uses TRBV29-1 with TRBJ2-7; 7 bases are shared with TRBD2. The germline CDR1 and CDR2 sequences are SQVTM and ANQGSEA. This CDR3 has 12 residues. The V segment lost 7 bases and the J segment 2 bases; nucleotides outside the gene matches: 5. As DNA, the CDR3 is TGCAGCGCCGGGGAGGGACCCTACGAGCAGTACTTC. This sequence encodes CSAGEGPYEQYF.